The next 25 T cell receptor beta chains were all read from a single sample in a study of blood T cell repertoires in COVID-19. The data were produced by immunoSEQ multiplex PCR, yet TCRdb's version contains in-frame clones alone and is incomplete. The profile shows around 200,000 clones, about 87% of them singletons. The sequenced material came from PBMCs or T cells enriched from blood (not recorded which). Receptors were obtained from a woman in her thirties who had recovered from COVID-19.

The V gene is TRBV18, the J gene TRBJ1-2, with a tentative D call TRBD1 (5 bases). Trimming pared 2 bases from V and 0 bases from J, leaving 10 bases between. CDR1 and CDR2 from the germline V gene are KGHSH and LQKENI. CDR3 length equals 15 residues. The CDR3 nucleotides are TGTGCCAGCTCACCAAGGAGGGGACCTAACTATGGCTACACCTTC. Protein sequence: CASSPRRGPNYGYTF.

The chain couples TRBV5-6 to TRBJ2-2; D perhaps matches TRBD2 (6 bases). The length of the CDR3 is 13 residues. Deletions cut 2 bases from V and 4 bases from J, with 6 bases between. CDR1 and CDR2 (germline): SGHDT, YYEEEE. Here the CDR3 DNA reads TGTGCCAGCAGCTTCGGGAGCACCGGGGAGCTGTTTTTT. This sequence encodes CASSFGSTGELFF.

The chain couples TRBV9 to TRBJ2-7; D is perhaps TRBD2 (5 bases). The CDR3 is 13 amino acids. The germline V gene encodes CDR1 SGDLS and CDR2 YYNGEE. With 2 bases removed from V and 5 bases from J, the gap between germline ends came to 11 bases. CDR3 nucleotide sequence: TGTGCCAGCAGCGTTGAAGGAGGCAACGAGCAGTACTTC. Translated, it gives CASSVEGGNEQYF.

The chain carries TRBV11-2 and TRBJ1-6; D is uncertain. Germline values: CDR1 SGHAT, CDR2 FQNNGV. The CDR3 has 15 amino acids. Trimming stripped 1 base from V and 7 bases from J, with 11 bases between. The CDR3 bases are TGTGCCAGCAGCTTAGGCGGGATGCTGAATTCACCCCTCCACTTT. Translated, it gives CASSLGGMLNSPLHF.

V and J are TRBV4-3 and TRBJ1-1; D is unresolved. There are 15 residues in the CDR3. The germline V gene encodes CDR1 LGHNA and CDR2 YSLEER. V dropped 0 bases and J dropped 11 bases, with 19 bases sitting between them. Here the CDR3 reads CASSQELRMEVEAFF. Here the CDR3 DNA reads TGCGCCAGCAGCCAAGAGCTGAGGATGGAGGTAGAGGCTTTCTTT.

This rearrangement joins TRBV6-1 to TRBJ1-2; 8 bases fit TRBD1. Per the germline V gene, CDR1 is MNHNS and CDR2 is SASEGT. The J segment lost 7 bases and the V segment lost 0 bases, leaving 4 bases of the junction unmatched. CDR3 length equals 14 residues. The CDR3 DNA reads TGTGCCAGCAGTGAAGCGCAGGGGGCGTTTGGCTACACCTTC. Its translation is CASSEAQGAFGYTF.

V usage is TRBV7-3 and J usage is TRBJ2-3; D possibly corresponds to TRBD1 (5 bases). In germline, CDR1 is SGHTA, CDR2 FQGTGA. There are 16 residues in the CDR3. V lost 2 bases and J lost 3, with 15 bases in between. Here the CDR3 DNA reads TGTGCCAGCAGCTTACGTCCGCAGGGAAGAACAGATACGCAGTATTTT. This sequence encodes CASSLRPQGRTDTQYF.

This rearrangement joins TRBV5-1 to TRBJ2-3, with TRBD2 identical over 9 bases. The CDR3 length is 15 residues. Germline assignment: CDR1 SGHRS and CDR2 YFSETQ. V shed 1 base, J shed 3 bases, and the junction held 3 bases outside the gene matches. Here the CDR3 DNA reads TGCGCCAGCAGCTTGCAAGCGGGGGGTACAGATACGCAGTATTTT. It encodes CASSLQAGGTDTQYF. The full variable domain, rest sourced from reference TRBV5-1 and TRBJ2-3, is KAGVTQTPRYLIKTRGQQVTLSCSPISGHRSVSWYQQTPGQGLQFLFEYFSETQRNKGNFPGRFSGRQFSNSRSEMNVSTLELGDSALYLCASSLQAGGTDTQYFGPGTRLTVL.

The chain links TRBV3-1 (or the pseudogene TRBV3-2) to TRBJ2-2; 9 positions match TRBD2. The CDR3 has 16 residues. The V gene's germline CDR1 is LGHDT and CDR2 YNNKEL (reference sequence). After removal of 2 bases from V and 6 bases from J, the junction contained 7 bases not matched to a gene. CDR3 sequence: CASSQPQGLAPGELFF. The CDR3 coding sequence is TGTGCCAGCAGCCAACCTCAGGGACTAGCACCCGGGGAGCTGTTTTTT.

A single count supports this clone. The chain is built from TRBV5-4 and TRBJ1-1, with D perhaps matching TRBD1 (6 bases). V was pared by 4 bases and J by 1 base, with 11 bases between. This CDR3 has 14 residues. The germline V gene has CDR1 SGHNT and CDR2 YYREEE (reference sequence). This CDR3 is CASSTQTGNTEAFF. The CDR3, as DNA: TGTGCCAGCAGCACCCAGACAGGGAACACTGAAGCTTTCTTT.

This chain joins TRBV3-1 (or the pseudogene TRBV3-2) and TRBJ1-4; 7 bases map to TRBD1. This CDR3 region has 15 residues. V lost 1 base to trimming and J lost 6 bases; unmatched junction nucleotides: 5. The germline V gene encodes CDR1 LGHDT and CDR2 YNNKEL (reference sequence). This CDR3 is CASSQVGTADEKLFF. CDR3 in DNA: TGTGCCAGCAGCCAAGTCGGGACAGCGGATGAAAAACTGTTTTTT.

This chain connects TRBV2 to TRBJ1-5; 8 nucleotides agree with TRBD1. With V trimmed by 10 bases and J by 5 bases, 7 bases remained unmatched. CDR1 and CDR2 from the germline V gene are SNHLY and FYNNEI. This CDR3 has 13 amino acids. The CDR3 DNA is TGTGCCACCCAGGGGGCGCGGGATCAGCCCCAGCATTTT. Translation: CATQGARDQPQHF.

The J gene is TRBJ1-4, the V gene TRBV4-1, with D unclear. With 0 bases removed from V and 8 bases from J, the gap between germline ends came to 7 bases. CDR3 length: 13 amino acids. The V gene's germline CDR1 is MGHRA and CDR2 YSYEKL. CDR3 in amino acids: CASSQESHEKLFF. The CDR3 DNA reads TGCGCCAGCAGCCAAGAAAGCCACGAAAAACTGTTTTTT.

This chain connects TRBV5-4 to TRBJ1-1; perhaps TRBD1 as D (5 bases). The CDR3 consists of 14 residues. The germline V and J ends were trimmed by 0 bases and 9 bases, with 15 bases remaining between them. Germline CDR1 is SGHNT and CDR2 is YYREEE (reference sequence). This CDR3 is CASSLGQPSVQAFF. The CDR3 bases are TGTGCCAGCAGCTTGGGACAGCCGTCGGTGCAAGCTTTCTTT.

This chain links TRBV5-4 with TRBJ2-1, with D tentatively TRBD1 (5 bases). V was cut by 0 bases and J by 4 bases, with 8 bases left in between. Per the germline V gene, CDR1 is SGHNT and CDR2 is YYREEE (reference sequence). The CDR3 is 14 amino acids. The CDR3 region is CASSLGGLYNEQFF. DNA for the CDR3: TGTGCCAGCAGCTTGGGGGGCCTTTACAATGAGCAGTTCTTC. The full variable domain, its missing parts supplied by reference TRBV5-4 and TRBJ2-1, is ETGVTQSPTHLIKTRGQQVTLRCSSQSGHNTVSWYQQALGQGPQFIFQYYREEENGRGNFPPRFSGLQFPNYSSELNVNALELDDSALYLCASSLGGLYNEQFFGPGTRLTVL.

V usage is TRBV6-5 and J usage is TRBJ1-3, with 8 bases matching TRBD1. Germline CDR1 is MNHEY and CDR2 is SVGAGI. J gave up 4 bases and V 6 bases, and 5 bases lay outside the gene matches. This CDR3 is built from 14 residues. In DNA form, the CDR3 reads TGTGCCAGCAGATCCGGGACAGGCGGAAACACCATATATTTT. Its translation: CASRSGTGGNTIYF.

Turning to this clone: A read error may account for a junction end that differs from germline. DNA of the CDR3: TGTGCCACGAGCCGGGGACTTAGCAATCAGCCCCAGCGTTTT. Its translation is CATSRGLSNQPQRF. This chain joins TRBV10-3 and TRBJ1-5; tentative D call: TRBD1 (5 bases). Germline loops: CDR1 ENHRY, CDR2 SYGVKD. The CDR3 sequence is 14 residues long.

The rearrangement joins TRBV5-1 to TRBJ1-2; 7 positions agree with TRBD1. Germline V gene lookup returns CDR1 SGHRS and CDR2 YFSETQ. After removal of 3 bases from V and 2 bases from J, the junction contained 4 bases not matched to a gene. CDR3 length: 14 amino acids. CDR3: CASSSPGGNYGYTF. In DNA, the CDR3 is TGCGCCAGCAGCTCGCCAGGGGGGAACTATGGCTACACCTTC.

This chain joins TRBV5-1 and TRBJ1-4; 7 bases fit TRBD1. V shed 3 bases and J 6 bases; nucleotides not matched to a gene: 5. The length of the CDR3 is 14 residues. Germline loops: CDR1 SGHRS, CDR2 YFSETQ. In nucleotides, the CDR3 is TGCGCCAGCAGCTCGGGACAGCCGCATGAAAAACTGTTTTTT. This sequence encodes CASSSGQPHEKLFF.

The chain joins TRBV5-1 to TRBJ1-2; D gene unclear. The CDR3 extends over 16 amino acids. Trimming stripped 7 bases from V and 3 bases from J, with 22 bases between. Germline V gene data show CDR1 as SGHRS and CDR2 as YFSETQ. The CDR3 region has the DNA TGCGCCAGCCAATCCGAAGTGTTTTCGGGTCACTATGGCTACACCTTC. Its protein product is CASQSEVFSGHYGYTF.

In nucleotides, the CDR3 is TGTGCCAGTATGGATCCCGCCGGGACAGGGAGGTGGAATGAGCAGTTCTTC. This sequence encodes CASMDPAGTGRWNEQFF. The gene calls are TRBV19 and TRBJ2-1; 9 bases line up with TRBD1. Germline V gene data show CDR1 as LNHDA and CDR2 as SQIVND (reference sequence). This CDR3 region has 17 residues. The J segment lost 7 bases and the V segment lost 7 bases, leaving 17 bases of the junction unmatched.

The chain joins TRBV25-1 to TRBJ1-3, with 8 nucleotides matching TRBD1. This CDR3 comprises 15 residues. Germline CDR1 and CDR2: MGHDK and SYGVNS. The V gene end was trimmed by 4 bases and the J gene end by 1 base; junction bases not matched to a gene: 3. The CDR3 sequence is CASSGQGNSGNTIYF. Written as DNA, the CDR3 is TGTGCCAGCAGTGGACAGGGGAATTCTGGAAACACCATATATTTT.

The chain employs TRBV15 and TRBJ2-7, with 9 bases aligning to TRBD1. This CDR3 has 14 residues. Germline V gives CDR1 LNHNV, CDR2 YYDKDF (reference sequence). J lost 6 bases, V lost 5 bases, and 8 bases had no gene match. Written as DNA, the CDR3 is TGTGCCACCAGCGGTCCCGGGACAGGGCTCGAGCAGTACTTC. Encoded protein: CATSGPGTGLEQYF.

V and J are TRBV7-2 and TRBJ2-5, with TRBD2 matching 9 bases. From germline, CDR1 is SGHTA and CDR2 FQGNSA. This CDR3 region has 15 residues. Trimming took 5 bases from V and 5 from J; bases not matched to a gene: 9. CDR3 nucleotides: TGTGCCAGCAGCCCGACTAGCGGTCGAGGGGAGACCCAGTACTTC. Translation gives CASSPTSGRGETQYF.

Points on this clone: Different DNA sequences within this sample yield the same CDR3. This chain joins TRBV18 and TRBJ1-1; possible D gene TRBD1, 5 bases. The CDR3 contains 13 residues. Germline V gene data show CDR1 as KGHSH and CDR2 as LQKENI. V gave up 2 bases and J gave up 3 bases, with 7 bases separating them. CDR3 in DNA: TGTGCCAGCTCACCAACGGGGGACACTGAAGCTTTCTTT. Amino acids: CASSPTGDTEAFF.